This T cell receptor (beta chain) was retrieved from a study of blood T cell repertoires in COVID-19. Repertoires were generated with immunoSEQ multiplex PCR, while TCRdb's copy carries only in-frame clones and drops some. The sample holds fewer than 350,000 clones, 85% seen once. CDR1 SGHRS and CDR2 YFSETQ come from the germline V gene. The CDR3 totals 15 residues. V gave up 0 bases and J gave up 0 bases; unmatched junction bases: 0. A remark on this clone: Other DNA variants within this sample encode the same CDR3.

The J gene is TRBJ1-5, the V gene TRBV5-1; 7 bases agree with TRBD1. Sample: PBMCs or T cells enriched from blood (not recorded which). The TCR was taken from a young woman who had been exposed to COVID-19. CDR3 coding DNA: TGCGCCAGCAGCTTGGGGGACAGTAGCAATCAGCCCCAGCATTTT. Protein sequence: CASSLGDSSNQPQHF.